The 14 T cell receptor beta chains presented below share a single source sample, sequenced in a study of cytomegalovirus exposure and HLA in healthy donors. Vbeta (60) and Jbeta (13) primers were used in the PCR. TCRdb's table, derived via immunoSEQ multiplex PCR, lists solely in-frame clones and lacks some. The sample has 150,000 to 200,000 clones; over 75% are singletons. Sequencing input: PBMCs. These receptor sequences come from a woman in her 50s in good health and CMV-seronegative.

The rearrangement links TRBV2 to TRBJ2-3; D remains unclear. In germline, CDR1 is SNHLY, CDR2 FYNNEI. V was pared by 6 bases and J by 2 bases, with 12 bases between. The CDR3 covers 14 residues. As DNA, the CDR3 is TGTGCCAGCAGCAGACTCCGAGACACAGATACGCAGTATTTT. Protein sequence: CASSRLRDTDTQYF.

This clone turned up a few times. The rearrangement links TRBV9 to TRBJ2-1, with 7 bases fitting TRBD2. Germline V gives CDR1 SGDLS, CDR2 YYNGEE. The CDR3 runs to 18 residues. Losses at the gene ends were 3 bases for V and 7 bases for J; bases not matched to a gene: 19. The CDR3 is CASSAVPESGAGSNEQFF. In nucleotides, the CDR3 is TGTGCCAGCAGCGCCGTCCCGGAGAGCGGGGCCGGGTCGAATGAGCAGTTCTTC.

The gene calls are TRBV5-8 and TRBJ1-1; D remains ambiguous. V shed 4 bases and J shed 6 bases, with 13 bases lying between them. Germline CDR1 and CDR2: SGHTS and YDEGEE. CDR3 length equals 13 residues. The CDR3 loop is CASSPETEAEAFF. CDR3 nucleotides: TGTGCCAGCAGCCCTGAGACGGAGGCTGAAGCTTTCTTT.

J is TRBJ2-2 and V is TRBV5-8; TRBD2 is a possible D gene (6 bases). Per germline, CDR1 SGHTS and CDR2 YDEGEE. The ends were cut back, 1 base at V and 3 bases at J, with 16 bases in the middle. The CDR3 covers 17 residues. The CDR3 DNA follows: TGTGCCAGCAGCTTGTTCACGGGAGCGAGGGACACCGGGGAGCTGTTTTTT. This translates into CASSLFTGARDTGELFF.

The chain links TRBV4-3 to TRBJ1-2; 10 bases fit TRBD1. Germline lookup yields CDR1 LGHNA and CDR2 YSLEER. Trimming took 4 bases from V and 5 from J; bases not matched to a gene: 7. This CDR3 comprises 15 residues. CDR3 nucleotide sequence: TGCGCCAGCAGCCCGAGGGACAGGGGAGGTTATGGCTACACCTTC. Translating it yields CASSPRDRGGYGYTF.

The chain is built from TRBV28 and TRBJ2-3; D might be TRBD2 (5 bases). V shed 3 bases and J shed 4 bases, with 5 bases lying between them. The CDR3 is 12 residues long. CDR1 is MDHEN and CDR2 is SYDVKM in the germline V gene. The CDR3 DNA follows: TGTGCCAGCAGTTTGGGAGCAGATACGCAGTATTTT. Its protein is CASSLGADTQYF.

The chain recombines TRBV6-1 with TRBJ2-5; 7 nucleotides align to TRBD1. The J segment lost 3 bases and the V segment lost 6 bases, leaving 7 bases of the junction unmatched. This CDR3 is built from 14 residues. The germline V gene has CDR1 MNHNS and CDR2 SASEGT. This CDR3 reads CASRLGQRKETQYF. In DNA, the CDR3 is TGTGCCAGCAGATTGGGACAGCGAAAAGAGACCCAGTACTTC.

The gene calls are TRBV7-8 and TRBJ2-1, with 9 bases aligning to TRBD2. CDR3 length: 14 amino acids. Germline V gene sequence: CDR1 SGHVS, CDR2 FQNEAQ. V dropped 4 bases and J dropped 8; count of bases not matched to a gene: 6. The DNA for the CDR3 is TGTGCCAGCAGCTCGGGACTAGCCTATTATGAGCAGTTCTTC. Its protein is CASSSGLAYYEQFF.

This rearrangement joins TRBV28 to TRBJ2-5; 7 nucleotides match TRBD2. With the DNA end fitting TRBJ2-7 better, the J assignment may be wrong. Germline V gene data show CDR1 as MDHEN and CDR2 as SYDVKM. The CDR3 totals 15 residues. The CDR3 spells CASSFGREGDYEQYF. The CDR3 bases are TGTGCCAGCAGTTTCGGCAGGGAGGGTGACTACGAGCAGTACTTC.

This clone has more than one count but fewer than ten. The V call is TRBV7-2, the J call TRBJ2-1; D is undetermined. V lost 0 bases and J lost 6, with 3 bases in between. This CDR3 contains 12 residues. Germline CDR1 and CDR2: SGHTA and FQGNSA. CDR3 amino acids: CASSLALNEQFF. The CDR3, as DNA: TGTGCCAGCAGCTTAGCCCTCAATGAGCAGTTCTTC.

This sequence joins TRBV7-2 and TRBJ2-1, with D possibly TRBD2 on 5 matching bases. V lost 4 bases and J 10 bases, leaving 11 bases between the germline ends. The CDR3 is 12 amino acids. Germline assignment: CDR1 SGHTA and CDR2 FQGNSA. The CDR3 loop reads CASSWAGGEQFF. CDR3 nucleotide sequence: TGTGCCAGCAGCTGGGCCGGAGGCGAGCAGTTCTTC.

This clone came up a few times. The gene calls are TRBV18 and TRBJ2-2; weak D call: TRBD1 (6 bases). V lost 0 bases and J lost 2, with 10 bases in between. Germline assignment: CDR1 KGHSH and CDR2 LQKENI. This CDR3 is built from 16 residues. The CDR3 here is CASSPPGRGNTGELFF. CDR3 nucleotides: TGTGCCAGCTCACCACCGGGCAGGGGAAACACCGGGGAGCTGTTTTTT.

This clone was observed a handful of times. This chain links TRBV6-5 with TRBJ2-7; tentatively, D is TRBD1 (5 bases). Per germline, CDR1 MNHEY and CDR2 SVGAGI. V lost 6 bases, J lost 4 bases, and 16 bases lay in between. This CDR3 has 14 amino acids. The CDR3 is CASRTPRERYEQYF. Here the CDR3 DNA reads TGTGCCAGCAGAACCCCCAGGGAAAGGTACGAGCAGTACTTC.

The chain recombines TRBV28 with TRBJ2-1; D might be TRBD2 (6 bases). The germline CDR1 and CDR2 sequences are MDHEN and SYDVKM. The length of the CDR3 is 14 residues. Trimming took off 4 bases at V and 5 bases at J, with 12 bases between the two ends. The CDR3 sequence is CASSSSGLNNEQFF. DNA of the CDR3: TGTGCCAGCAGTTCCTCGGGACTCAACAATGAGCAGTTCTTC.